This T cell receptor beta chain was captured by sequencing in a study of T cell repertoires in cytomegalovirus infection. TCRdb reanalysed the reads using MiXCR and keeps one entry per CDR3 protein. This sample carries hundreds of thousands of distinct CDR3 sequences, roughly 30% of them seen once, and the ten largest clones take roughly an eighth. This clonotype was seen a handful of times. Trimming left V 7 bases short and J 3 bases short, with 22 bases between. The CDR3 extends over 16 amino acids. CDR1 and CDR2 (germline): MNHEY, SMNVEV (reference sequence). The specimen sequenced was PBMCs. The clonotype originates from a human donor in good health (CMV status not recorded). Some clones in this sample may be carry-over from other donors' samples. The V and J genes are TRBV27 and TRBJ2-7; a weak D match, TRBD1 (6 bases). DNA of the CDR3: TGTGCCAGCACCCAATTTTCAGGGGCCCCAGGCTACGAGCAGTACTTC. This encodes CASTQFSGAPGYEQYF.